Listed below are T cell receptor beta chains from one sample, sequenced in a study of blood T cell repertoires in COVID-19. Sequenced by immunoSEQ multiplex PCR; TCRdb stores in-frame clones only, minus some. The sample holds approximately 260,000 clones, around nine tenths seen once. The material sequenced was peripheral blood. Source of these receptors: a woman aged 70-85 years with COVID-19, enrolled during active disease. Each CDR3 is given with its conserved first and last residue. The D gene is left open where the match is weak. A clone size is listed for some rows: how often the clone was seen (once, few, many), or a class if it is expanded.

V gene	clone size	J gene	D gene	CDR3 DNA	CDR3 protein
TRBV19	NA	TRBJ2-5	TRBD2	TGTGCCAGTAGACCATCCGGGACTAGCGGGAGGGAGACCCAGTACTTC	CASRPSGTSGRETQYF
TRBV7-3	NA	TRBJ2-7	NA	TGTGCCAGCAGCCGGGTTGGGGGCCTCGACGAGCAGTACTTC	CASSRVGGLDEQYF
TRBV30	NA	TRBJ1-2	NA	TGTGCCTGGAGTTTACGCGTGTCTGGGCATGGCTACACCTTC	CAWSLRVSGHGYTF
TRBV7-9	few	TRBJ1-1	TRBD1	TGTGCCAGCTCCCGACAGGGTCCGCAAGAAGCTTTCTTT	CASSRQGPQEAFF
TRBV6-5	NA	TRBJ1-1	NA	TGTGCCAGCAGGTCTACCGGCACTGAAGCTTTCTTT	CASRSTGTEAFF
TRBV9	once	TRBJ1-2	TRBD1	TGTGCCAGCAGCAGTCCCGGGACAGGGCATGGCTACACCTTC	CASSSPGTGHGYTF
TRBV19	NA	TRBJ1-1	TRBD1	TGTGCCAGTAAGAGACAGGGCCTGGGTGGGTACACTGAAGCTTTCTTT	CASKRQGLGGYTEAFF
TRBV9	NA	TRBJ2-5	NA	TGTGCCAGCAGCTCTTTTGCGAGCCAAGAGACCCAGTACTTC	CASSSFASQETQYF
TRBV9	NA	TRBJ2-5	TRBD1	TGTGCCAGCAGCGGCCTTTGGTCAGGGGGGACCCAGTACTTC	CASSGLWSGGTQYF
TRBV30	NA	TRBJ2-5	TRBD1	TGTGCCTGGAGCTACAGGGGTCGGGAGACCCAGTACTTC	CAWSYRGRETQYF
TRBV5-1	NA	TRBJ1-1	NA	TGCGCCAGCAGCTTGAGTAGTTACACTGAAGCTTTCTTT	CASSLSSYTEAFF
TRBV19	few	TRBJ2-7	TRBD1	TGTGCCAGTAGTATGAAGGGACAGAGCTACGAGCAGTACTTC	CASSMKGQSYEQYF
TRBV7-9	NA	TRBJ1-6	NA	TGTGCCAGCAGCCCTGAGGGTTCACCCCTCCACTTT	CASSPEGSPLHF
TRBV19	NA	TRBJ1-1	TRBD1	TGTGCCAGTAGTAAAAACAGGGGGCGCGGCACTGAAGCTTTCTTT	CASSKNRGRGTEAFF
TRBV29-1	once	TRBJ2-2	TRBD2	TGCAGCGTTTATAGCGGGAGGGCCTCCGGGGAGCTGTTTTTT	CSVYSGRASGELFF
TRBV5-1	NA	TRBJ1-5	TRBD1	TGCGCCAGCAGCTTATACAGGGGTCAGCCCCAGCATTTT	CASSLYRGQPQHF
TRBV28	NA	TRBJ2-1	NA	TGTGCCAGCAGTTCCGAGGTTTATGAGCAGTTCTTC	CASSSEVYEQFF
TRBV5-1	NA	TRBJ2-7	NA	TGCGCCAGCAGCTTGCCCTCCGGAGAAGGGGCCTACGAGCAGTACTTC	CASSLPSGEGAYEQYF
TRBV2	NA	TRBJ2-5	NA	TGTGCCAGCAGTGTGCGGGACGGGAAGACCCAGTACTTC	CASSVRDGKTQYF
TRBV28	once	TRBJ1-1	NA	TGTGCCAGCAGTTTAGCGCAGGGTTCTTTCTCTGAAGCTTTCTTT	CASSLAQGSFSEAFF
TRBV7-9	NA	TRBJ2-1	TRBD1	TGTGCCAGCAGCGAGACAGGGGGCGATTTCTCACCTCAACTAAATGAGCAGTTCTTC	CASSETGGDFSPQLNEQFF
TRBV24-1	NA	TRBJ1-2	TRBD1	TGTGCCACCAGTGATGAGGGACAGGGGGGCGGTGGCTACACCTTC	CATSDEGQGGGGYTF
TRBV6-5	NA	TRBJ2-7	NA	TGTGCCAGCAGTCGGGTGGTTGGCGAGCAGTACTTC	CASSRVVGEQYF
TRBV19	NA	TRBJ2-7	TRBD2	TGTGCCAGTAGCCCGAAGGGGGTCGGAGCGGGAGTTTTTTACGAGCAGTACTTC	CASSPKGVGAGVFYEQYF
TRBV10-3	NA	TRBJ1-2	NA	TGTGCCATCAGTGAGTCCTTAAGGGCCGGGCGAGGGGGCTACACCTTC	CAISESLRAGRGGYTF
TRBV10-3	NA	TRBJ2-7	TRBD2	TGTGCCATCAGTGAGGGGACTAGCGGGGGCTACGAGCAGTACTTC	CAISEGTSGGYEQYF
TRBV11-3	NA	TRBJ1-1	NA	TGTGCCAGCAGCTTAGTAAACTCCGCTGAAGCTTTCTTT	CASSLVNSAEAFF
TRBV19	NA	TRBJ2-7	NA	TGTGCCAGTAGTATAGGCCAGGTCTCCTACGAGCAGTACTTC	CASSIGQVSYEQYF
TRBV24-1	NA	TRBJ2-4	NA	TGTGCCACCAGTGATTTCTTCGCCGGGGATTTAGCCAAAAACATTCAGTACTTC	CATSDFFAGDLAKNIQYF
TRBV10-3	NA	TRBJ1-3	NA	TGTGCCATCAGCCGCCACGCAGGCGAAAACACCATATATTTT	CAISRHAGENTIYF
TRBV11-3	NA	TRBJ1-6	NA	TGTGCCAGCGGAGGCTTGGGGGCGTCCTATAATTCACCCCTCCACTTT	CASGGLGASYNSPLHF
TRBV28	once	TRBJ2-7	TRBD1	TGTGCCAGCAGTTACTACCGGGACAGGGGGAACGAGCAGTACTTC	CASSYYRDRGNEQYF
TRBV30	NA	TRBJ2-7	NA	TGTGCCTGGACCCAGGGCTACGAGCAGTACTTC	CAWTQGYEQYF
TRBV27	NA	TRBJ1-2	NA	TGTGCCAGCAGAACTCCTCCCTATGGCTACACCTTC	CASRTPPYGYTF